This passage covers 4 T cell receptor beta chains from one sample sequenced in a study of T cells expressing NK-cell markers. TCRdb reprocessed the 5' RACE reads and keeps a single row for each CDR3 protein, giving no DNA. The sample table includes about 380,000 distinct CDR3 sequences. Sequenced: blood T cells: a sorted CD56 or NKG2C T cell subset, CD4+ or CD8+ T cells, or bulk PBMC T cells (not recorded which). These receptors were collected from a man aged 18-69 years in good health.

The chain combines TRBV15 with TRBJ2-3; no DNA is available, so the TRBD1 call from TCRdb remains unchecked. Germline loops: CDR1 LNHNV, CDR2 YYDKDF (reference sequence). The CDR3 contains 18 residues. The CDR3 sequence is CATSPRGSGQGSTDTQYF.

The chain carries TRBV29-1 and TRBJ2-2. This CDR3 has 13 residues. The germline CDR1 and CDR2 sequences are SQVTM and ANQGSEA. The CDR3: CSGRRGNTGELFF.

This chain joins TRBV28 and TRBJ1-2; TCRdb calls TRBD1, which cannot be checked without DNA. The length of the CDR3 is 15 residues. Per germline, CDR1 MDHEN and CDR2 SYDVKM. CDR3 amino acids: CASSARVRPNYGYTF.

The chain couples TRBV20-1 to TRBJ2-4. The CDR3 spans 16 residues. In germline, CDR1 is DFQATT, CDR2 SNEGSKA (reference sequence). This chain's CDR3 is CSARQLNELAKNIQYF.